This entry features one T cell receptor beta chain sequence. The antigen remains unidentified. These data originate in a study of post-analysis software for immune sequencing data. The V gene lost 5 bases and the J gene lost 5 bases, with 18 bases spanning the gap. CDR1 SQVTM and CDR2 ANQGSEA come from the germline V gene. The CDR3 spans 14 residues. Incorporated into the TCR beta cDNA libraries were unique molecular identifiers, which served to reduce PCR and sequencing biases. Via MiXCR, TCRdb re-called the PCR reads, giving one row per CDR3 protein. The table records about 820,000 distinct CDR3 sequences, about 50% of them present only once. Broader study findings: Included in a set of a handful of TRBV segments more frequent in patients than controls were TRBV5-6, TRBV5-1 and TRBV20-1.

The source is a girl aged 5-17 years with multiple sclerosis. The chain combines TRBV29-1 with TRBJ2-5, with D perhaps matching TRBD1 (6 bases). The sequenced sample consisted of blood. CDR3 in amino acids: CSVHRVGERETQYF. For the CDR3, the DNA is TGCAGCGTTCACAGGGTAGGAGAACGGGAGACCCAGTACTTC.